This entry is about one T cell receptor beta chain. The target antigen is unknown. This CDR3 comprises 18 residues. Trimming pared 0 bases from V and 3 bases from J, leaving 18 bases between. Germline CDR1 is MGHRA and CDR2 is YSYEKL. Investigators isolated RNA and reverse transcribed it into cDNA to act as the sequencing template. Sequencing was performed with immunoSEQ multiplex PCR; in TCRdb, only in-frame clones are kept and a portion is missing. The table records more than 75,000 clones, around 45% of them present only once. The source of the sample is a study of CD8+ T cells in alopecia areata. Overall study context: Patients in the treated group were given tofacitinib by mouth, 5 to 10 mg twice a day. Tofacitinib therapy took 6 to 18 months; 6 months off drug came after.

Broader study findings: Whereas mice showed it more clearly, TCR sharing across patients was murkier, possibly because of HLA. Normal scalp showed lower clonality than lesional scalp, especially alopecia totalis/universalis.

The chain is built from TRBV4-1 and TRBJ1-3; D might be TRBD1 (6 bases). This TCR came from a human donor with alopecia areata. Sequenced input: CD4+ T cells sorted from blood. CDR3 protein: CASSQDPRPGGRGNTIYF. DNA of the CDR3: TGCGCCAGCAGCCAAGATCCTAGACCGGGGGGCCGTGGAAACACCATATATTTT.